The source of this T cell receptor beta chain is a study of CD8+CD57+ T cells in acquired aplastic anemia. Whole-study results and caveats: For CD8+ Simpson's diversity, patients and controls showed no significant difference.

CDR3 and TCR beta VDJ profiling relied on genomic DNA as the template. Using its own MiXCR run on the reads, TCRdb lists one record per CDR3 protein. The table shows 65,000 or so distinct CDR3 sequences, with around 55% occurring only once. CDR3 length: 12 residues. Germline values: CDR1 GTSNPN, CDR2 SVGIG (reference sequence). Trimming pared 2 bases from V and 5 bases from J, leaving 10 bases between. This clonotype was seen repeatedly, ten times or more. Its antigen is unknown. This chain uses TRBV30 with TRBJ2-7; D is unresolved. Input material: sorted CD4+, CD8+, or CD8+CD57+ T cells (not recorded which) from PBMCs. This clonotype was sampled from a human donor in good health, serving as a control. The CDR3 is CAWSPYGDEQYF. The CDR3 nucleotides read TGTGCCTGGAGTCCCTATGGGGACGAGCAGTACTTC. The variable domain in full, with the rest retrieved from reference TRBV30 and TRBJ2-7, is SQTIHQWPATLVQPVGSPLSLECTVEGTSNPNLYWYRQAAGRGLQLLFYSVGIGQISSEVPQNLSASRPQDRQFILSSKKLLLSDSGFYLCAWSPYGDEQYFGPGTRLTVT.